This T cell receptor beta chain is drawn from a study of shared clonotypes between healthy human individuals (dated by TCRdb to 2018 to 2021). With regard to the full study: Three men and a couple of women, aged 18 to 49 years, made up the cohort. Per donor, three plates each were used for CD4 naive and CD4 memory, two for CD8 naive, and one for CD8 memory. To estimate repertoire size and how much clonotype sharing occurs between individuals, the study deeply sequenced the blood TCR repertoires of five healthy adults. Libraries were prepared and TCR repertoires were sequenced by different laboratories using diverse techniques, in order to increase sequencing depth and limit assay-specific biases. Between about 0.9 and 10 billion PBMCs per donor were obtained by leukapheresis.

TCR CDR3 regions were amplified from genomic DNA by multiplex PCR using the deep immunoSEQ assay. Extracted genomic DNA from each cell subset was distributed evenly across all wells of several immunoSEQ 96-well plates, and each plate was treated as a replicate. For sorted subsets, around 200 ng genomic DNA, equal to about 30,000 T cell genomes, was loaded into each replicate PCR. Purified libraries were measured with a Qubit 3.0 fluorometer, size-checked on a Bioanalyzer 2100, and measured again with the KAPA Library Quantification kit. A separate single-read 150-cycle Illumina NextSeq 550 flow cell was used to sequence each immunoSEQ 96-well plate. Per the original workflow: Because only junctional sequences without quality scores were contained in the immunoSEQ output, filtering matching that applied to full-length reads could not be performed. To assign V/J genes and CDR3, sequences were annotated against IMGT germline references using PyIR, a Python wrapper for IgBLAST v1.9. Any read was removed if the V/J assignment was weak (E-value above 1e-6), the CDR3 was missing, or the read contained stop codons, out-of-frame junctions, or ambiguous translated residues. V3J clonotypes were defined by identical inferred V gene, J gene, and CDR3 amino acid sequence. Percentage overlap between repertoires was computed as shared unique clonotypes divided by the size of the smaller repertoire. Three approaches were used to assess repertoire richness: RTK rarefaction, the Chao1 estimator, and Recon v2.1 estimates of unobserved clonotypes. OLGA was used to compute generation probabilities for all TCRbeta clonotypes that the gDNA method yielded from four donors. TCRdb provides this immuneACCESS table in a form limited to in-frame rearrangements. Some clones are lacking; in checked studies, under half of them reflect an unresolved V gene, and why the rest are absent is not known. V and J calls plus clone size are reproduced from that table; the DNA served to infer D and trimming. Recorded for this sample are around 1.9 million clones; about 93% of them occurred a single time. The biggest ten clones account for about 1.8% of the sample.

CD8 naive samples were obtained by positive selection for CCR7 among CD45RO-negative cells, yielding a CD45RA+CCR7+ population from which TemRA cells were excluded. The donors were healthy, HIV-negative adults who had no recently reported acute infections or vaccinations. All donors were Caucasian adults living in Nashville, Tennessee, USA. Blood was obtained by leukapheresis, after which PBMCs were separated by Ficoll-Histopaque density gradient centrifugation and cryopreserved in liquid nitrogen vapor phase. Purity and quantity of every magnetically sorted T cell population were checked by analytical flow cytometry. Genomic DNA was isolated from each sorted fraction and quantified by UV absorbance on a Nanodrop 2000c. Comment on this clone: Its antigen remains undetermined. Nothing much larger sits one base from this clone, and base qualities are not available.

Here is what the overall study found, with its caveats: Approximately 5% of naive CD4, around 3.6% of naive CD8, 2.3% of memory CD4, and 0.35% to 0.4% of memory CD8 clonotypes were shared across four donors. Compared with non-shared clonotypes, clonotypes shared by all four sorted-subset donors had higher generation probabilities. Because the study included only a small number of donors, the genetic and exposure-history diversity represented was limited. Rarefaction of sorted-subset datasets indicated incomplete sequencing despite the large sequencing depth. Based on pairwise subsampling, the degree of clonotype sharing among donors was expected to be affected by sequencing depth. Only blood was sampled, and tissue TCR repertoires likely differ from those in blood. Naive subsets generally had larger estimated clonotype richness than memory subsets did.

The sequence was obtained from a man younger than 30 in good health. Some clones in this sample may be carry-over from other donors' samples. The specimen sequenced was naive CD8+ T cells from PBMCs. Explained via the paper, the cell subset or site label denotes: CD45RA+CCR7+.

In nucleotides, the sequence is TGCGCCAGCAGCCAGGATCCGACTAGCTCAACGCGCTACGAGCAGTACTTC. It codes for CASSQDPTSSTRYEQYF. The V gene is TRBV4-1 and the J gene is TRBJ2-7; TRBD2 matches 7 bases in the middle. CDR1 and CDR2 are drawn from the germline V gene: MGHRA, YSYEKL. Here V drops 3 bases and J drops 3 bases, and the junction holds 14 bases not matched to any gene. The CDR3 runs 17 amino acids, cysteine and phenylalanine included. This entry keeps only the CDR3 DNA: 51 bases, framed from base 1.